This T cell receptor beta chain is drawn from a study of CXCR3-negative and CXCR3-positive naive CD8 T cells. UMI-labeled 5' RACE TRB cDNA libraries were prepared from the cells. TCRdb re-called the 5' RACE reads and catalogs CDR3 proteins one per entry, DNA excluded. The sample data list some 39,000 distinct CDR3 sequences. Findings of the study overall: Naive cells positive for CXCR3 carried more hydrophobic TRB CDR3s than CXCR3-negative ones.

This CDR3 spans 15 amino acids. CDR1 SGHTA and CDR2 FQGNSA come from the germline V gene. On this clonotype: Its specificity is not known.

This sequence joins TRBV7-2 and TRBJ1-1; TCRdb outputs TRBD1, but without DNA this stays unchecked. The origin of this receptor is a human donor in good health. Some clones in this sample may be carry-over from other donors' samples. Sequencing was performed on naive CXCR3- CD8+ T cells from blood. Noted subset: CD45RO-CCR7+CD27+CD95- naive CD8+ T cells lacking CXCR3 (TNR3-). The CDR3 sequence is CASSRNREVLTEAFF. Supplemented by reference TRBV7-2 and TRBJ1-1, the full variable domain reads GAGVSQSPSNKVTEKGKDVELRCDPISGHTALYWYRQSLGQGLEFLIYFQGNSAPDKSGLPSDRFSAERTGGSVSTLTIQRTQQEDSAVYLCASSRNREVLTEAFFGQGTRLTVV.